The 6 T cell receptor beta chains presented below share a single source sample, sequenced in a study of T cell repertoires in cytomegalovirus infection. Antigens for these TCRs are unknown. Via MiXCR, TCRdb re-called the reads, giving one row per CDR3 protein. This table holds 900,000 to 950,000 distinct CDR3 sequences, around 29% found once. The material was cultured CD8+ T cells from PBMCs, obtained from culture after CMV antigen stimulation. The receptors originated from a human donor in good health (CMV status not recorded). Some clones in this sample may be carry-over from other donors' samples.

The CDR3 nucleotides are TGCGCCAGCAGCCAAGATCTTCGGACAGGGATAATGAACACTGAAGCTTTCTTT. Its translation is CASSQDLRTGIMNTEAFF. The chain joins TRBV4-3 to TRBJ1-1, with TRBD1 matching over 8 bases. CDR3 length: 18 residues. Germline V CDR1 and CDR2: LGHNA, YSLEER. The trim removed 0 bases at V and 0 bases at J, leaving 9 bases unmatched.

This clonotype was picked up a small number of times. The rearrangement links TRBV19 to TRBJ2-1; TRBD1 aligns across 10 bases. The J segment lost 1 base and the V segment lost 5 bases, leaving 11 bases of the junction unmatched. The germline V gene encodes CDR1 LNHDA and CDR2 SQIVND (reference sequence). The CDR3 runs 18 residues. CDR3 region: CASSVRDRGSLSYNEQFF. In DNA, the CDR3 is TGTGCCAGTAGTGTCCGGGACAGGGGTTCTCTATCCTACAATGAGCAGTTCTTC.

This chain links TRBV4-2 with TRBJ2-5; no clear D. CDR3 length: 14 amino acids. Germline CDR1 is LGHNA and CDR2 is YNFKEQ. V was shortened by 3 bases and J by 3 bases, with 11 bases between the two germline ends. The CDR3 reads CASSQKDGKETQYF. The CDR3 region has the DNA TGTGCCAGCAGCCAGAAGGACGGCAAAGAGACCCAGTACTTC.

This clonotype came up many times. The chain employs TRBV12-3 or TRBV12-4 and TRBJ2-7, with a possible D match to TRBD1 (6 bases). The CDR3 covers 16 residues. Trimming stripped 7 bases from V and 2 bases from J, with 21 bases between. For the CDR3, the DNA is TGTGCCAGCACCAAATCACACAGGGTCGAGCCCTACGAGCAGTACTTC. It yields the protein CASTKSHRVEPYEQYF.

The table lists this clonotype with a count of one. This may arise from a read error, as a much more abundant clone is one base away. This chain joins TRBV7-2 and TRBJ2-3; 7 positions match TRBD2. This CDR3 has 18 amino acids. Germline V CDR1 and CDR2: SGHTA, FQGNSA. Trimming removed 1 base from V and 0 bases from J; junction bases left unmatched: 10. This chain's CDR3 is CASSLEGRRGTSTDTQYF. CDR3 coding DNA: TGTGCCAGCAGCTTAGAGGGAAGGCGGGGGACGAGCACAGATACGCAGTATTTT.

This clonotype was seen a handful of times. The chain uses TRBV12-3 or TRBV12-4 and TRBJ1-1; no reliable D call. Between the trimmed V and J ends, which lost 1 base and 7 bases, there was a span of 10 bases. This CDR3 comprises 13 residues. The CDR3 loop is CASSLGGPLEAFF. The CDR3 DNA is TGTGCCAGCAGTTTAGGGGGTCCCCTTGAAGCTTTCTTT.